The clone carrying this T cell receptor (beta chain) was picked up a small number of times. Antigen specificity is unknown. The data belong to a study of long-term antiretroviral therapy in people with HIV. Whole-study results and caveats: Diversity rose after ART but stayed below transplant donor controls.

None of the participants with HIV were treated outside the United States. Cryopreserved PBMC numbered about 1-10 million per sample before DNA extraction. Survey level was the resolution at which the v3.0 immunoSEQ assay ran. Some clones are missing from TCRdb's copy, which holds only in-frame ones; the method was immunoSEQ multiplex PCR. The table shows around 16,000 clones, with over 70% occurring only once. CDR3 length: 15 residues. Germline-derived CDR1 and CDR2 are SGHDN and FVKESK. The J segment lost 5 bases and the V segment lost 1 base, leaving 6 bases of the junction unmatched. This TCR derives from a man aged 25 to 40 with HIV. Sample: unsorted PBMCs, taken roughly 14 months before starting antiretroviral therapy. The chain uses TRBV14 and TRBJ2-7, with 9 bases that match TRBD2. Here the CDR3 DNA reads TGTGCCAGCAGCCAAGCTAGCGGGATCCTACACGAGCAGTACTTC. It specifies CASSQASGILHEQYF.